One and the same sample provided the 24 T cell receptor beta chains below, sequenced in a study of blood T cells in healthy people across ages. A second PCR of about 7 to 11 cycles used a sample-barcoded 5' primer and a J-beta primer mix. TCRdb passed the 5' RACE reads through MiXCR, listing each CDR3 protein once. This table has almost 1 million distinct CDR3 sequences, just over 50% appearing once. The sequenced sample consisted of blood. The source of these receptors is a woman aged 55-70 years in good health.

The J gene is TRBJ1-2, the V gene TRBV20-1; D uncertain. There are 12 residues in the CDR3. The germline CDR1 and CDR2 sequences are DFQATT and SNEGSKA (reference sequence). V was pared by 1 base and J by 4 bases, with 7 bases between. The CDR3 is CSARGSSYGYTF. The CDR3 DNA sequence: TGCAGTGCTAGAGGGAGTTCCTATGGCTACACCTTC.

The table lists this clonotype with a few counts. The rearrangement links TRBV4-1 to TRBJ1-5; D gene uncertain. The CDR3 covers 15 residues. Germline CDR1 and CDR2: MGHRA and YSYEKL. V was cut by 1 base and J by 7 bases, with 14 bases left in between. This chain's CDR3 is CASSQVLRERQPQHF. The CDR3 DNA reads TGCGCCAGCAGCCAAGTGTTGAGGGAGAGGCAGCCCCAGCATTTT.

Only a few counts were recorded for this clonotype. The V call is TRBV7-9, the J call TRBJ2-1, with no clear D. This CDR3 is built from 16 residues. Deletions cut 4 bases from V and 7 bases from J, with 20 bases between. Germline loops: CDR1 SEHNR, CDR2 FQNEAQ (reference sequence). The CDR3 DNA is TGTGCCAGCAGCTCCTCGGCCACGGGCGGTATTAATGAGCAGTTCTTC. This sequence encodes CASSSSATGGINEQFF.

Only a few counts were recorded for this clonotype. The chain employs TRBV11-2 and TRBJ2-2; 14 bases fit TRBD2. CDR1 is SGHAT and CDR2 is FQNNGV in the germline V gene. The ends lost 3 bases at V and 7 bases at J; junction bases unmatched: 10. The CDR3 runs 18 residues. DNA of the CDR3: TGTGCCAGCAGCTTGGATCGCCGGACTAGCGGGAGGAGCGGGGAGCTGTTTTTT. It translates to CASSLDRRTSGRSGELFF.

This clonotype was seen a few times. This chain connects TRBV7-9 to TRBJ2-7; D may be TRBD2 (6 bases). The CDR3 has 15 amino acids. CDR1 and CDR2 from the germline V gene are SEHNR and FQNEAQ (reference sequence). The ends were cut back, 8 bases at V and 1 base at J, with 18 bases in the middle. The CDR3: CASGGWQRASYEQYF. CDR3 DNA sequence: TGTGCCAGCGGAGGTTGGCAGCGGGCGTCCTACGAGCAGTACTTC. The entire variable domain, with the rest obtained from reference TRBV7-9 and TRBJ2-7, is as follows: DTGVSQNPRHKITKRGQNVTFRCDPISEHNRLYWYRQTLGQGPEFLTYFQNEAQLEKSRLLSDRFSAERPKGSFSTLEIQRTEQGDSAMYLCASGGWQRASYEQYFGPGTRLTVT.

The chain employs TRBV6-5 and TRBJ2-1; the match to TRBD1 covers 9 bases. There are 15 residues in the CDR3. Germline assignment: CDR1 MNHEY and CDR2 SVGAGI. The J segment lost 7 bases and the V segment lost 0 bases, leaving 4 bases of the junction unmatched. The CDR3 DNA is TGTGCCAGCAGTTACTCGCTACAGGGGGCTAATGAGCAGTTCTTC. Translation: CASSYSLQGANEQFF.

This clonotype came up a few times. The chain uses TRBV9 and TRBJ2-1, with TRBD2 matching over 10 bases. Germline CDR1 is SGDLS and CDR2 is YYNGEE. The CDR3 extends over 16 amino acids. The J segment lost 2 bases and the V segment lost 3 bases, leaving 5 bases of the junction unmatched. CDR3 coding DNA: TGTGCCAGCAGCGCTAGCGGGAGCCCCCCCTACAATGAGCAGTTCTTC. Amino acid sequence: CASSASGSPPYNEQFF.

This clonotype was seen only a few times. The chain carries TRBV2 and TRBJ2-7; D is unclear. V gave up 2 bases and J gave up 0 bases, with 5 bases separating them. Germline V gives CDR1 SNHLY, CDR2 FYNNEI. The CDR3 contains 13 residues. CDR3 DNA: TGTGCCAGCAGTGAAAACCCCTCCTACGAGCAGTACTTC. Translated: CASSENPSYEQYF.

The gene calls are TRBV7-2 and TRBJ1-5, with 7 bases identical to TRBD1. The germline gives CDR1 SGHTA, CDR2 FQGNSA. The CDR3 loop spans 13 amino acids. The V gene end was trimmed by 7 bases and the J gene end by 4 bases; junction bases not matched to a gene: 4. The CDR3 sequence: CASKVQGNQPQHF. CDR3 sequence (DNA): TGTGCCAGCAAGGTACAGGGGAATCAGCCCCAGCATTTT.

This clonotype was seen a handful of times. The V and J genes are TRBV5-6 and TRBJ2-7; D is unclear. This CDR3 is 14 amino acids long. Deletions cut 3 bases from V and 0 bases from J, with 10 bases between. CDR1 and CDR2 from the germline V gene are SGHDT and YYEEEE. The CDR3: CASSWTVSSYEQYF. DNA for the CDR3: TGTGCCAGCAGCTGGACCGTAAGCTCCTACGAGCAGTACTTC.

V and J are TRBV28 and TRBJ2-5, with 10 nucleotides matching TRBD2. Germline assignment: CDR1 MDHEN and CDR2 SYDVKM. The CDR3 runs to 14 residues. The V and J ends lost 5 bases and 11 bases, in that order; junction bases with no gene match: 11. The CDR3 spells CASSGAGGLYSQYF. The CDR3 coding sequence is TGTGCCAGCAGTGGAGCGGGAGGGCTTTATAGTCAGTACTTC.

This clonotype was detected once. This sequence joins TRBV6-5 and TRBJ1-5, with D possibly TRBD1 on 6 matching bases. Per the germline V gene, CDR1 is MNHEY and CDR2 is SVGAGI. The V and J ends lost 3 bases and 0 bases respectively, with 18 bases between them. CDR3 length equals 18 residues. CDR3: CASSYVSPGGDSNQPQHF. The CDR3 coding sequence is TGTGCCAGCAGTTATGTTTCTCCGGGGGGCGATAGCAATCAGCCCCAGCATTTT.

This chain links TRBV5-1 with TRBJ2-1; no reliable D call. The CDR3 is made up of 13 amino acids. CDR1 and CDR2 from the germline V gene are SGHRS and YFSETQ. V was cut by 3 bases and J by 9 bases, with 13 bases left in between. This CDR3 reads CASSSRVVSEQFF. DNA for the CDR3: TGCGCCAGCAGCTCCCGGGTAGTCAGTGAGCAGTTCTTC.

This chain links TRBV4-1 with TRBJ1-1, with 7 bases lining up with TRBD1. CDR1 is MGHRA and CDR2 is YSYEKL in the germline V gene. CDR3 length: 13 amino acids. V shed 1 base and J 11 bases; nucleotides not matched to a gene: 7. The CDR3, as DNA: TGCGCCAGCAGCCAAGTATGGCAGGGGGGGGCTTTCTTT. Residues: CASSQVWQGGAFF.

This chain connects TRBV28 to TRBJ2-3, with D uncertain. The V and J ends lost 4 bases and 2 bases respectively, with 13 bases between them. The CDR3 is made up of 15 amino acids. The germline gives CDR1 MDHEN, CDR2 SYDVKM. The CDR3: CASSSSWESTDTQYF. As DNA, the CDR3 is TGTGCCAGCAGTTCCTCATGGGAATCCACAGATACGCAGTATTTT.

The rearrangement joins TRBV7-6 to TRBJ2-2; a possible D gene is TRBD2 (6 bases). CDR1 is SGHVS, CDR2 FNYEAQ, per germline. CDR3 length: 21 residues. The germline V and J ends were trimmed by 1 base and 7 bases, with 31 bases remaining between them. The CDR3 DNA reads as TGTGCCAGCAGCTTAGGCGTAGGACGGTCGACGGGGAGGACCGGGGGCGGGGAGCTGTTTTTT. It specifies CASSLGVGRSTGRTGGGELFF.

The rearrangement uses TRBV25-1 and TRBJ1-1, with a weak D call TRBD1 (5 bases). V lost 4 bases to trimming and J lost 1 base, with 16 bases between them. Germline V gene lookup returns CDR1 MGHDK and CDR2 SYGVNS. This CDR3 is built from 16 residues. DNA of the CDR3: TGTGCCAGCAGTGTTGTGGGGGAGGCAGGGAACACTGAAGCTTTCTTT. As protein: CASSVVGEAGNTEAFF.

CDR3 coding DNA: TGCAGTGCTAGAGATGCAGGAGAGAGCTCCTATAATTCACCCCTCCACTTT. Its translation: CSARDAGESSYNSPLHF. V is TRBV20-1 and J is TRBJ1-6; D is ambiguous. V lost 0 bases and J 0 bases, leaving 12 bases between the germline ends. The germline gives CDR1 DFQATT, CDR2 SNEGSKA (reference sequence). This CDR3 spans 17 amino acids.

J is TRBJ1-6 and V is TRBV6-6, with D uncertain. Trimming removed 3 bases at V and 3 bases at J, with 6 bases between. The CDR3 sequence is 14 residues long. The V gene's germline CDR1 is MNHNY and CDR2 SVGAGI (reference sequence). The CDR3 here is CASSYRGYNSPLHF. The CDR3 DNA is TGTGCCAGCAGTTATCGGGGCTATAATTCACCCCTCCACTTT.

This clonotype was counted between two and nine times. This sequence joins TRBV6-5 and TRBJ2-7; D is unresolved. V was shortened by 3 bases and J by 2 bases, with 17 bases between the two germline ends. Germline values: CDR1 MNHEY, CDR2 SVGAGI. The CDR3 consists of 16 residues. CDR3 coding DNA: TGTGCCAGCAGTTATAGCCACAGAAAAGCGCCCTACGAGCAGTACTTC. Its protein product is CASSYSHRKAPYEQYF.

In its sample, this clonotype was seen a few times. The rearrangement joins TRBV20-1 to TRBJ2-3, with D uncertain. The CDR3 has 13 residues. V was trimmed by 3 bases and J by 1 base, leaving 8 bases between them. The germline gives CDR1 DFQATT, CDR2 SNEGSKA (reference sequence). The CDR3 region is CSASPAGTDTQYF. The CDR3 DNA reads TGCAGTGCTAGTCCGGCGGGCACAGATACGCAGTATTTT.

J is TRBJ1-6 and V is TRBV20-1; TRBD1 aligns across 9 bases. V gave up 3 bases and J gave up 9 bases; unmatched junction bases: 9. Germline-derived CDR1 and CDR2 are DFQATT and SNEGSKA (reference sequence). The CDR3 has 15 residues. CDR3 DNA: TGCAGTGCTAGCCCCTCCGGGACAGGGTCTTCACCCCTCCACTTT. Its translation is CSASPSGTGSSPLHF.

This chain joins TRBV7-2 and TRBJ1-5; TRBD1 matches 10 bases. Germline lookup yields CDR1 SGHTA and CDR2 FQGNSA. The CDR3 spans 17 residues. V shed 5 bases, J shed 2 bases, and the junction held 9 bases outside the gene matches. The CDR3 spells CASSVRQGAEGNQPQHF. The CDR3 DNA is TGTGCCAGCAGCGTAAGACAGGGGGCTGAGGGCAATCAGCCCCAGCATTTT.

The V call is TRBV27, the J call TRBJ2-1, with TRBD2 identical over 7 bases. From germline, CDR1 is MNHEY and CDR2 SMNVEV (reference sequence). Germline trimming cut 1 base from V and 9 bases from J; bases unmatched to any gene: 12. The CDR3 consists of 16 residues. The CDR3 DNA sequence: TGTGCCAGCAGTTTATTCCCCAGACTAGCCGTCGCTGAGCAGTTCTTC. It translates to CASSLFPRLAVAEQFF.